The rows below give T cell receptor beta chains drawn from one sample of a study of OX40 agonist ivuxolimab in advanced cancers. Sequencing was performed with immunoSEQ multiplex PCR; in TCRdb, only in-frame clones are kept and a portion is missing. The repertoire holds approximately 70,000 clones, with about four fifths as singletons. The sample consisted of CD4+ or CD8+ T cells sorted from blood, taken in a trial of the OX40 agonist ivuxolimab. The receptors were sampled from an adult with an advanced solid tumor such as melanoma, head and neck, liver or kidney cancer. The CDR3 runs from the conserved cysteine through the conserved F or W. Fields, in order: V gene, clone size, D gene, J gene, CDR3 protein, CDR3 DNA. A D gene is named only where the DNA matches it firmly. Clone size, where shown, is once, few, many, or a class for clones that have expanded.

V gene: TRBV2
clone size: NA
D gene: NA
J gene: TRBJ1-1
CDR3 protein: CASSAGQGRGYTEAFF
CDR3 DNA: TGTGCCAGCAGTGCCGGGCAGGGTCGGGGGTACACTGAAGCTTTCTTT

V gene: TRBV7-8
clone size: NA
D gene: NA
J gene: TRBJ1-5
CDR3 protein: CASSLEGSNQPQHF
CDR3 DNA: TGTGCCAGCAGCTTAGAAGGGAGCAATCAGCCCCAGCATTTT

V gene: TRBV10-1
clone size: NA
D gene: TRBD1
J gene: TRBJ2-5
CDR3 protein: CASSEGGPWYQETQYF
CDR3 DNA: TGCGCCAGCAGTGAAGGGGGCCCTTGGTACCAAGAGACCCAGTACTTC

V gene: TRBV11-2
clone size: NA
D gene: TRBD1
J gene: TRBJ2-1
CDR3 protein: CASSLEPRTGVDEQFF
CDR3 DNA: TGTGCCAGCAGCTTGGAGCCCCGGACAGGGGTCGATGAGCAGTTCTTC

V gene: TRBV5-4
clone size: once
D gene: NA
J gene: TRBJ1-2
CDR3 protein: CASSLVGAHGYTF
CDR3 DNA: TGTGCCAGCAGCTTGGTCGGGGCCCATGGCTACACCTTC

V gene: TRBV28
clone size: NA
D gene: TRBD1
J gene: TRBJ2-7
CDR3 protein: CASSSPSGQGRYEQYF
CDR3 DNA: TGTGCCAGCAGTTCACCATCTGGACAGGGGAGGTACGAGCAGTACTTC

V gene: TRBV7-6
clone size: NA
D gene: TRBD2
J gene: TRBJ2-2
CDR3 protein: CASSLTSGKTGELFF
CDR3 DNA: TGTGCCAGCAGCTTAACTAGCGGGAAAACCGGGGAGCTGTTTTTT

V gene: TRBV5-1
clone size: NA
D gene: TRBD2
J gene: TRBJ2-3
CDR3 protein: CASSVTPSGGLKPPTDTQYF
CDR3 DNA: TGCGCCAGCAGCGTAACTCCTAGCGGGGGGCTCAAACCCCCCACAGATACGCAGTATTTT

V gene: TRBV6-6
clone size: few
D gene: TRBD1
J gene: TRBJ2-3
CDR3 protein: CASTEVRGSTDTQYF
CDR3 DNA: TGTGCCAGCACCGAGGTCAGGGGGAGCACAGATACGCAGTATTTT

V gene: TRBV28
clone size: NA
D gene: TRBD1
J gene: TRBJ1-5
CDR3 protein: CASSDRGNQPQHF
CDR3 DNA: TGTGCCAGCAGCGACAGGGGCAATCAGCCCCAGCATTTT

V gene: TRBV30
clone size: NA
D gene: NA
J gene: TRBJ1-6
CDR3 protein: CAWSGEGNSPLHF
CDR3 DNA: TGTGCCTGGTCAGGGGAGGGGAATTCACCCCTCCACTTT

V gene: TRBV28
clone size: NA
D gene: NA
J gene: TRBJ1-1
CDR3 protein: CASLWGADTEAFF
CDR3 DNA: TGTGCCAGCTTGTGGGGGGCGGACACTGAAGCTTTCTTT

V gene: TRBV6-9
clone size: NA
D gene: NA
J gene: TRBJ1-5
CDR3 protein: CATGGPQHF
CDR3 DNA: TGTGCCACGGGGGGGCCCCAGCATTTT

V gene: TRBV4-2
clone size: NA
D gene: NA
J gene: TRBJ2-6
CDR3 protein: CASSQEAGFGANVLTF
CDR3 DNA: TGTGCCAGCAGCCAAGAGGCGGGGTTCGGGGCCAACGTCCTGACTTTC

V gene: TRBV19
clone size: NA
D gene: NA
J gene: TRBJ2-1
CDR3 protein: CASSTEGYNEQFF
CDR3 DNA: TGTGCCAGTAGTACGGAGGGTTACAATGAGCAGTTCTTC

V gene: TRBV28
clone size: NA
D gene: TRBD1
J gene: TRBJ1-5
CDR3 protein: CASSDRGNQPQHF
CDR3 DNA: TGTGCCAGTTCCGACAGGGGGAATCAGCCCCAGCATTTT

V gene: TRBV14
clone size: NA
D gene: NA
J gene: TRBJ2-7
CDR3 protein: CASSQDGVREQYF
CDR3 DNA: TGTGCCAGCAGCCAAGATGGAGTCCGCGAGCAGTACTTC

V gene: TRBV5-6
clone size: NA
D gene: NA
J gene: TRBJ2-6
CDR3 protein: CASSLRQGPTLSGANVLTF
CDR3 DNA: TGTGCCAGCAGCCTACGACAAGGGCCCACCCTCTCTGGGGCCAACGTCCTGACTTTC

V gene: TRBV10-3
clone size: NA
D gene: NA
J gene: TRBJ2-7
CDR3 protein: CAISERKGGHEQYF
CDR3 DNA: TGTGCCATCAGTGAAAGAAAGGGGGGCCACGAGCAGTACTTC

V gene: TRBV15
clone size: NA
D gene: TRBD1
J gene: TRBJ2-7
CDR3 protein: CATSRTGDSYEQYF
CDR3 DNA: TGTGCCACCAGCAGGACAGGGGACTCCTACGAGCAGTACTTC

V gene: TRBV10-2
clone size: NA
D gene: TRBD1
J gene: TRBJ2-7
CDR3 protein: CASRPQGDLSEQYF
CDR3 DNA: TGCGCCAGCAGACCACAGGGGGACCTCTCCGAGCAGTACTTC

V gene: TRBV29-1
clone size: NA
D gene: TRBD1
J gene: TRBJ2-7
CDR3 protein: CSVGTGSTYEQYF
CDR3 DNA: TGCAGCGTTGGGACAGGGTCGACCTACGAGCAGTACTTC

V gene: TRBV19
clone size: NA
D gene: TRBD1
J gene: TRBJ1-1
CDR3 protein: CASSYQDRGSEAFF
CDR3 DNA: TGTGCCAGTAGTTATCAGGACAGGGGATCTGAAGCTTTCTTT

V gene: TRBV19
clone size: NA
D gene: TRBD2
J gene: TRBJ2-1
CDR3 protein: CASSPHPGRGAYNEQFF
CDR3 DNA: TGTGCCAGTAGTCCCCATCCAGGGCGGGGGGCCTACAATGAGCAGTTCTTC

V gene: TRBV4-1
clone size: NA
D gene: TRBD1
J gene: TRBJ1-2
CDR3 protein: CASSRQGTLNYGYTF
CDR3 DNA: TGCGCCAGCAGCCGACAGGGGACCCTTAACTATGGCTACACCTTC

V gene: TRBV5-1
clone size: few
D gene: TRBD2
J gene: TRBJ2-1
CDR3 protein: CASSLIAGGIYNEQFF
CDR3 DNA: TGCGCCAGCAGCTTGATAGCGGGGGGGATCTACAATGAGCAGTTCTTC

V gene: TRBV19
clone size: NA
D gene: NA
J gene: TRBJ2-6
CDR3 protein: CASSIGSWGQTSGANVLTF
CDR3 DNA: TGTGCCAGTAGTATAGGGAGTTGGGGACAAACCTCTGGGGCCAACGTCCTGACTTTC

V gene: TRBV19
clone size: NA
D gene: TRBD2
J gene: TRBJ2-1
CDR3 protein: CASSIEGTSALRYNEQFF
CDR3 DNA: TGTGCCAGTAGTATAGAGGGCACTAGCGCATTACGCTACAATGAGCAGTTCTTC

V gene: TRBV30
clone size: NA
D gene: TRBD1
J gene: TRBJ1-2
CDR3 protein: CAWRMDRADVGYGYTF
CDR3 DNA: TGTGCCTGGAGAATGGACAGGGCAGATGTGGGCTATGGCTACACCTTC

V gene: TRBV4-2
clone size: once
D gene: NA
J gene: TRBJ1-5
CDR3 protein: CASSQESAGSNQPQHF
CDR3 DNA: TGTGCCAGCAGCCAAGAGTCGGCAGGGAGCAATCAGCCCCAGCATTTT

V gene: TRBV6-5
clone size: NA
D gene: TRBD1
J gene: TRBJ1-5
CDR3 protein: CASTVTGGGSQPQHF
CDR3 DNA: TGTGCCAGCACCGTAACAGGGGGCGGGAGTCAGCCCCAGCATTTT

V gene: TRBV6-6
clone size: NA
D gene: NA
J gene: TRBJ2-7
CDR3 protein: CASSYAEFSYEQYF
CDR3 DNA: TGTGCCAGCAGTTACGCAGAATTCTCCTACGAGCAGTACTTC

V gene: TRBV6-1
clone size: NA
D gene: NA
J gene: TRBJ1-5
CDR3 protein: CARRRTDSNQPQHF
CDR3 DNA: TGTGCCCGCCGGCGGACAGATAGCAATCAGCCCCAGCATTTT

V gene: TRBV6-1
clone size: NA
D gene: NA
J gene: TRBJ1-1
CDR3 protein: CASSFFGSEAFF
CDR3 DNA: TGTGCCAGCAGTTTCTTTGGCTCTGAAGCTTTCTTT

V gene: TRBV5-4
clone size: once
D gene: TRBD1
J gene: TRBJ1-6
CDR3 protein: CASSPDRTGVSPLHF
CDR3 DNA: TGTGCCAGCAGCCCAGACAGGACAGGGGTCTCACCCCTCCACTTT

V gene: TRBV18
clone size: NA
D gene: NA
J gene: TRBJ1-2
CDR3 protein: CASSPRLRAERNYGYTF
CDR3 DNA: TGTGCCAGCTCACCGCGTTTAAGGGCAGAGAGGAACTATGGCTACACCTTC

V gene: TRBV6-1
clone size: NA
D gene: NA
J gene: TRBJ2-3
CDR3 protein: CATAVGAGKYF
CDR3 DNA: TGTGCCACTGCCGTGGGAGCGGGCAAGTATTTT